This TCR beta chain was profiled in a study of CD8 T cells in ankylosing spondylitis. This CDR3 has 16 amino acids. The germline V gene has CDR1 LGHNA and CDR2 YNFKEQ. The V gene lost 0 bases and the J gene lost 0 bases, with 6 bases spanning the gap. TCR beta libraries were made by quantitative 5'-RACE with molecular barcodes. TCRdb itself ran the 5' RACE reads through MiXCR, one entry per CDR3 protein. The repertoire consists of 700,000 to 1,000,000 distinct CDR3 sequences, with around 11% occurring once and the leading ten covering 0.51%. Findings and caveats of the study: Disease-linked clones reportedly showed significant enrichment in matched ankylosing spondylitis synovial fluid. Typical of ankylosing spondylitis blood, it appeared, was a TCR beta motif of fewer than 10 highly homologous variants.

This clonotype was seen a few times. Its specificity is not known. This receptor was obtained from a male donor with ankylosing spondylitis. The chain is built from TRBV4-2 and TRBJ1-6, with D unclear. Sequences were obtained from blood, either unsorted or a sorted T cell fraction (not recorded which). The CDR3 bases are TGTGCCAGCAGCCAAGAAGAGGGCTCCTATAATTCACCCCTCCACTTT. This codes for CASSQEEGSYNSPLHF.